This T cell receptor (beta chain) is drawn from a study of lymphopenia after photon versus proton radiotherapy. In its sample, this clone was seen once. Its antigen is unknown. Germline V gene data show CDR1 as SQVTM and CDR2 as ANQGSEA. This CDR3 is 14 amino acids long. V was clipped by 4 bases and J by 5 bases, with 18 bases between them. Study observations and caveats: Photon-treated patients lost naive T cells and TCR diversity; proton-treated stayed stable. After the lymphocyte nadir, photon-treated repertoires showed oligoclonal expansion, especially of CD8+ Temra cells. Post-nadir TCR diversity decline inversely tracked overall survival among those who died. Better survival with proton therapy was suggested as possible, not demonstrated.

TCRdb's table, derived via immunoSEQ multiplex PCR, lists solely in-frame clones and lacks some. The sample records about 68,000 clones, just over 90% being singletons. This sequence was found in a woman in her seventies with pancreatic cancer. The input for sequencing was peripheral blood, taken from a patient treated with photon-based radiotherapy. V gene TRBV29-1 combines with J gene TRBJ2-7; maybe TRBD2 (6 bases). The DNA for the CDR3 is TGCAGCGTTGTGGAGGGAGGCCAGAACGACGAGCAGTACTTC. It is translated as CSVVEGGQNDEQYF.